These T cell receptor beta chains were read from a single sample in a study of preoperative IRX-2 immunotherapy in early breast cancer. Only in-frame clones appear in the TCRdb table, and some are missing; sequencing was by immunoSEQ multiplex PCR. The sample records about 24,000 clones, 85% to 90% being singletons. Material: tumor tissue, obtained after IRX-2 immunotherapy. The source is a human donor with breast cancer. Both conserved end residues are part of each CDR3. A D gene is named only where the DNA matches it firmly. Size tells how often a clone was seen (once, few, many) or the class of an expanded clone, and some rows leave it out.

d_gene	abundance	j_gene	v_gene	CDR3aa	CDR3nt
.	.	TRBJ1-3	TRBV7-9	CASSPQGSGNTIYF	TGTGCCAGCAGCCCACAGGGCTCTGGAAACACCATATATTTT
.	once	TRBJ1-2	TRBV5-4	CASSLYLTAGSNYGYTF	TGTGCCAGCAGCTTATATTTGACGGCCGGATCTAACTATGGCTACACCTTC
.	.	TRBJ1-3	TRBV11-3	CASSSLMYGGNTIYF	TGTGCCAGCAGCTCGCTGATGTACGGGGGAAACACCATATATTTT
.	.	TRBJ2-5	TRBV6-1	CASSGGRWVQETQYF	TGTGCCAGCAGTGGGGGTCGATGGGTTCAAGAGACCCAGTACTTC
.	.	TRBJ2-3	TRBV2	CASSNSGTNTDTQYF	TGTGCCAGCAGCAACTCCGGGACCAACACAGATACGCAGTATTTT
.	.	TRBJ1-5	TRBV27	CASSLFVQQPQHF	TGTGCCAGCAGTTTATTTGTCCAGCAGCCCCAGCATTTT
.	.	TRBJ1-6	TRBV2	CASRPQGVHNSPLHF	TGTGCCAGCAGACCTCAGGGAGTTCATAATTCACCCCTCCACTTT
.	.	TRBJ2-7	TRBV6-5	CASSDAAYEQYF	TGTGCCAGCAGCGACGCAGCCTACGAGCAGTACTTC
.	few	TRBJ2-1	TRBV27	CASSERQGGNEQFF	TGTGCCAGCAGTGAAAGGCAGGGTGGGAATGAGCAGTTCTTC
.	.	TRBJ1-1	TRBV29-1	CSGGSAMNTEAFF	TGCAGCGGAGGATCCGCTATGAACACTGAAGCTTTCTTT
.	.	TRBJ2-7	TRBV11-3	CASSLWGEQYF	TGTGCCAGCAGCTTATGGGGGGAGCAGTACTTC
TRBD2	.	TRBJ2-7	TRBV6-5	CASSFLAGGLYEQYF	TGTGCCAGCAGTTTTCTAGCGGGGGGGCTCTACGAGCAGTACTTC
.	.	TRBJ1-2	TRBV5-1	CASSLAPGEVVGYTF	TGCGCCAGCAGCTTGGCCCCAGGGGAAGTGGTTGGCTACACCTTC